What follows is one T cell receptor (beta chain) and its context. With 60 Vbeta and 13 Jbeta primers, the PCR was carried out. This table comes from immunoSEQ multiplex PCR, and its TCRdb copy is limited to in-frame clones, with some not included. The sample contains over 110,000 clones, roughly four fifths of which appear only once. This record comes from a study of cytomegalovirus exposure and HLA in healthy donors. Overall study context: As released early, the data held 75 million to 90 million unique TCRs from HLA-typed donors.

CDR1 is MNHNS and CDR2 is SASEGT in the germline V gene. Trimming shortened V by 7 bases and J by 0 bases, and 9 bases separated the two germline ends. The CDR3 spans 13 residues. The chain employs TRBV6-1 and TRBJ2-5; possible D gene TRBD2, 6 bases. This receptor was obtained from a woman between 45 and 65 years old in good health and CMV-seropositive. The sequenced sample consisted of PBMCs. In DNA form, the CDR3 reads TGTGCCAGCACGGGACTCGACCAAGAGACCCAGTACTTC. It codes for CASTGLDQETQYF.